This paragraph reports one T cell receptor beta chain. Its target is not known. This entry is derived from a study of T cell responses to AZD1222 COVID-19 vaccine. Study-wide points: Reports indicate that nearly half of spike-specific TCRs are directed at unmutated variant regions.

Assay: immunoSEQ multiplex PCR; the TCRdb copy retains only in-frame clones and omits some. The data hold 180,000 or so clones, with 94% observed a single time. This clonotype originated in an adult in good health. The starting material was peripheral blood, obtained on day 0 of AZD1222 vaccination.

The chain's CDR3 is CASSLAGADNQPQHF. CDR3 coding DNA: TGCGCCAGCAGCTTGGCGGGGGCGGACAATCAGCCCCAGCATTTT. The rearrangement links TRBV5-1 to TRBJ1-5; TRBD1 might be the D (6 bases). V dropped 0 bases and J dropped 3 bases, with 10 bases sitting between them. The CDR3 extends over 15 amino acids. Germline values: CDR1 SGHRS, CDR2 YFSETQ.